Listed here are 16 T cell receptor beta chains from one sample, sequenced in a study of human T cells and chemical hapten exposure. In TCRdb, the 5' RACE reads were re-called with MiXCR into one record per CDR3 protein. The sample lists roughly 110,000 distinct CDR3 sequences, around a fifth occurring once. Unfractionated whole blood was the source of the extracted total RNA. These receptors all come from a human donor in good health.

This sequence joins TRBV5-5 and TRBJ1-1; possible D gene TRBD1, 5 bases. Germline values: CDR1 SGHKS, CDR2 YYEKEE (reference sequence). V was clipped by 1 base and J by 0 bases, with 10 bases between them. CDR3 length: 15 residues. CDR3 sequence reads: CASSLWGSLNTEAFF. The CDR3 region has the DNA TGTGCCAGCAGCTTGTGGGGCAGTCTGAACACTGAAGCTTTCTTT.

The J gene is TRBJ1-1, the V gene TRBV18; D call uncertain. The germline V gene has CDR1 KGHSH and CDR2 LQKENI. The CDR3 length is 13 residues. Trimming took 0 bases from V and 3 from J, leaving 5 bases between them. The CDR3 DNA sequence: TGTGCCAGCTCACCACCCGTCCACACTGAAGCTTTCTTT. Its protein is CASSPPVHTEAFF. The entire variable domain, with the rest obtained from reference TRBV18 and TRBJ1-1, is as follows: NAGVMQNPRHLVRRRGQEARLRCSPMKGHSHVYWYRQLPEEGLKFMVYLQKENIIDESGMPKERFSAEFPKEGPSILRIQQVVRGDSAAYFCASSPPVHTEAFFGQGTRLTVV.

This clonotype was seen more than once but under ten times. CDR3 DNA: TGCGCCAGCAGACAAAGCGGGAGCAGATACAATGAGCAGTTCTTC. This codes for CASRQSGSRYNEQFF. The V call is TRBV5-1, the J call TRBJ2-1, with TRBD2 matching 8 bases. V lost 5 bases to trimming and J lost 4 bases; unmatched junction nucleotides: 8. The V gene's germline CDR1 is SGHRS and CDR2 YFSETQ. CDR3 length: 15 residues.

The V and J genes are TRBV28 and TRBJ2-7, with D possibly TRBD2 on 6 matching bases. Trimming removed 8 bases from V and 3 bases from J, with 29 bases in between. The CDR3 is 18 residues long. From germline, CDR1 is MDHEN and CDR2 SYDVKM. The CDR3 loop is CASRGLNLDAREFYEQYF. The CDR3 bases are TGTGCCAGCCGAGGACTAAATTTGGACGCTCGGGAATTCTACGAGCAGTACTTC.

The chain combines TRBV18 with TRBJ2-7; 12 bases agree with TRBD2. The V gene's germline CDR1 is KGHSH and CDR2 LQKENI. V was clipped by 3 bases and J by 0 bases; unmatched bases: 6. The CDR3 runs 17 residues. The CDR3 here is CASSPPSGRDSSYEQYF. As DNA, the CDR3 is TGTGCCAGCTCACCCCCTAGCGGGAGGGATAGCTCCTACGAGCAGTACTTC. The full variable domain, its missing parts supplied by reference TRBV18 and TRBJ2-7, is NAGVMQNPRHLVRRRGQEARLRCSPMKGHSHVYWYRQLPEEGLKFMVYLQKENIIDESGMPKERFSAEFPKEGPSILRIQQVVRGDSAAYFCASSPPSGRDSSYEQYFGPGTRLTVT.

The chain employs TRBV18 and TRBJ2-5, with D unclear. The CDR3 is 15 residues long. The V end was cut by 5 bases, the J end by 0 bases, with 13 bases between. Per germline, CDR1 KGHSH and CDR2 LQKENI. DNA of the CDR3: TGTGCCAGCTCAGGGCAGGCCTCGTACCAAGAGACCCAGTACTTC. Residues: CASSGQASYQETQYF.

CDR3 loop: CASRITILAGVHEQYF. CDR3 DNA: TGTGCCAGCAGAATCACCATCCTAGCGGGAGTACACGAGCAGTACTTC. The J gene is TRBJ2-7, the V gene TRBV9; 10 bases fit TRBD2. Germline trimming cut 5 bases from V and 5 bases from J; bases unmatched to any gene: 13. CDR3 length: 16 residues. Germline CDR1 reads SGDLS; CDR2 reads YYNGEE.

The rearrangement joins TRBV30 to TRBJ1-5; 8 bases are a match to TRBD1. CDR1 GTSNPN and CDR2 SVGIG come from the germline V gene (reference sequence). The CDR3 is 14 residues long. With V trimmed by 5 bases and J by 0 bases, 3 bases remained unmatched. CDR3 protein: CAWQGAISNQPQHF. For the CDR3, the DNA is TGTGCCTGGCAGGGGGCGATTAGCAATCAGCCCCAGCATTTT.

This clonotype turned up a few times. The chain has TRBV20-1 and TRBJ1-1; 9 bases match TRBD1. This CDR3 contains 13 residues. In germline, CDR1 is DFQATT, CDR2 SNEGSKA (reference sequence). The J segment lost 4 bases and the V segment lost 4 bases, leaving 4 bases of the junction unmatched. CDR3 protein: CSATATGGTEAFF. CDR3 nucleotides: TGCAGTGCTACCGCGACAGGGGGCACTGAAGCTTTCTTT.

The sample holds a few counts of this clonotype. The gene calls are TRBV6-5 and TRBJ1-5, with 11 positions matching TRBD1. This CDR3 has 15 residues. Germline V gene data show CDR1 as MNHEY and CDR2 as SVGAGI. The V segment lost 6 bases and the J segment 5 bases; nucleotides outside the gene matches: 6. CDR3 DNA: TGTGCCAGCAGCCTGGACAGGGGGCGGGATCAGCCCCAGCATTTT. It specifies CASSLDRGRDQPQHF.

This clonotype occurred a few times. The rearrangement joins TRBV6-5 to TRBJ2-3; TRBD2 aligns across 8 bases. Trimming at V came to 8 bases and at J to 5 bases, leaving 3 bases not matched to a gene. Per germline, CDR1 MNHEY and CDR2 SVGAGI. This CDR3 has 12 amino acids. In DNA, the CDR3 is TGTGCCAGCGTAAGCGGGGGAGATACGCAGTATTTT. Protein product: CASVSGGDTQYF.

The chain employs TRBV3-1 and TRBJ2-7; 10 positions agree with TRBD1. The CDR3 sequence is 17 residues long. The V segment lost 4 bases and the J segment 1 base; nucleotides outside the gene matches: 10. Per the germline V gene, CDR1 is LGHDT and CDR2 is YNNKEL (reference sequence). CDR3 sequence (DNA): TGTGCCAGCAGCCGCCGGGACAGGGGTGGACTTTCCTACGAGCAGTACTTC. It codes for CASSRRDRGGLSYEQYF.

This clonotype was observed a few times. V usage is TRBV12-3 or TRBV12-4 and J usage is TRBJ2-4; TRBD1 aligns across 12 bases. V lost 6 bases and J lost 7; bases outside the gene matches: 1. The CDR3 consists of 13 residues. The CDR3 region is CASRGTGGNIQYF. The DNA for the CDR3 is TGTGCCAGCAGGGGGACAGGGGGCAACATTCAGTACTTC.

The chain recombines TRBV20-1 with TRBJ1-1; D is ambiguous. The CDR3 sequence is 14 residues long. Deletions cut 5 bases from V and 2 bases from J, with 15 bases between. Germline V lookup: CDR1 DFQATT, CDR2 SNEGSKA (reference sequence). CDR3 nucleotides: TGCAGTGCTCATCTTAAAGGCCCCAACACTGAAGCTTTCTTT. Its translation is CSAHLKGPNTEAFF.

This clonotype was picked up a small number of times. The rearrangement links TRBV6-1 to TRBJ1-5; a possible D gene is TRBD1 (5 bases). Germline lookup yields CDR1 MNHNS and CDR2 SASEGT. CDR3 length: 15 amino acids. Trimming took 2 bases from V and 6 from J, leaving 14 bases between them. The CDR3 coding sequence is TGTGCCAGCAGTGAAAGGGGCAGGGCTCGTCAGCCCCAGCATTTT. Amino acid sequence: CASSERGRARQPQHF.

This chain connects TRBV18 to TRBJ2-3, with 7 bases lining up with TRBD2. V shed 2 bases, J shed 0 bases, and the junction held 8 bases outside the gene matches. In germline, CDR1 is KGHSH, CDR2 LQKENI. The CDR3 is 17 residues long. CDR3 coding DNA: TGTGCCAGCTCACCAGGGACTAAACAAACTAGCACAGATACGCAGTATTTT. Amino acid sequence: CASSPGTKQTSTDTQYF.